Sequencing of this T cell receptor beta chain was carried out in a study of early T cells in non-severe SARS-CoV-2 infection (dated by TCRdb to 2020 to 2023). As for the study more broadly: TCR sequencing used bulk RNA from unsorted whole blood, so alpha and beta chains could not be paired. What the study reported, not specific to this receptor: Matching against VDJdb was skewed toward anti-spike CD8 responses, likely underestimated virus-specific expansions, and missed private and CD4 specificities.

Library preparation employed 5' RACE. For sequencing, a NextSeq 500 was employed. In the TCR library protocol, unique molecular identifiers were attached to individual cDNA molecules to correct for PCR bias and sequencing error. Both TCR alpha and beta chains were sequenced, and tight co-correlation was observed between alpha and beta sequence abundances in each sample. Under the source paper's analysis protocol: Decombinator V4 was used to perform V gene, J gene and CDR3 annotation of TCR sequences. TCRs were defined as expanded if a significant change between any two time points was detected under a Poisson model with p below 0.0001. TCR abundances were normalised to the total number of TCRs sequenced in each sample and reported as counts per million. TRAV1-2 paired with TRAJ12, TRAJ20 or TRAJ33 defined MAIT TCRs, while TRAV10 paired with TRAJ18 defined iNKT TCRs. VDJdb, accessed 1 November 2021, was searched for CMV, EBV and SARS-CoV-2 annotated TCRs, with TCRs annotated for multiple antigens excluded. TCRdb reworked the public reads: Q25 trimming with fastp, MiXCR clone assembly, productive beta chains retained. For every CDR3 protein sequence, its rows merge into one entry that carries the most common genes and DNA. For this entry, the V and J calls and clone size follow TCRdb and not the study's own pipeline. This sample has approximately 70,000 distinct CDR3 sequences in its table, and 10% of those were observed once. The ten biggest clones cover over 6% of the sample.

The study was a case-control design nested within a healthcare worker cohort in London, UK, with weekly nasopharyngeal swab PCR tests and blood sampling. Healthcare workers were recruited during the week of the UK lockdown, between 23 and 31 March 2020, and followed weekly for up to about 15 weeks. This clonotype has a count of ten or more. The antigen it binds to is not known. No quality values exist for individual bases; no much larger clone is one base distant. Including the terminal cysteine and phenylalanine, the CDR3 comprises 16 residues. The only DNA kept is the CDR3, 48 bases in frame from the first base. Per the germline V gene, KGHSH is the CDR1 and LQKENI is the CDR2. V loses 3 bases at its end and J loses 4 bases; junction bases beyond the gene matches: 9.

This material consisted of whole blood, taken at baseline. The sequence came from an adult who was a healthcare worker with PCR-confirmed SARS-CoV-2 infection or an uninfected control (not recorded which). The sequence links TRBV18 to TRBJ1-1; 9 bases in the middle match TRBD1. The nucleotides read TGTGCCAGCTCACCGTTACAGGGGGCTAGAAGCACTGAAGCTTTCTTT. This yields the protein CASSPLQGARSTEAFF.